This TCR beta chain was captured in a study of blood T cell repertoires in COVID-19. Study-level information: Samples came from the United States, Italy and Spain, spanning acute and convalescent COVID-19. Sources were T cells, B-cell-depleted T cells, or PBMCs; the material itself was cDNA or gDNA.

The germline gives CDR1 LNHDA, CDR2 SQIVND (reference sequence). The CDR3 is 14 amino acids. V lost 9 bases, J lost 0 bases, and 14 bases lay in between. Under the authors' procedure: Reference gene primer amplification gave estimated nucleated cell counts. Data came from immunoSEQ multiplex PCR; TCRdb stores just in-frame clones and leaves some out. The V and J calls and clone size come from that table; D and trimming were worked out from the DNA. The table includes 50,000 to 55,000 clones, around 80% detected once. The chain is built from TRBV19 and TRBJ1-2, with D maybe TRBD1 (5 bases). Material: peripheral blood. This TCR was sampled from a human donor in a cohort sampled during active COVID-19. Here the CDR3 DNA reads TGTGCCAGCAGGAGGGACCAGACTAACTATGGCTACACCTTC. Its protein is CASRRDQTNYGYTF.